These 17 T cell receptor beta chains were sequenced from one sample in a study of blood T cell repertoires in COVID-19. Using immunoSEQ multiplex PCR, the repertoire was profiled, and TCRdb retains in-frame clones only, with some absent. Of around 310,000 clones listed, around 91% are singletons. Sequences were obtained from peripheral blood. The receptor set was obtained from a woman in her thirties or forties with COVID-19, enrolled during active disease.

The V call is TRBV5-5, the J call TRBJ2-5; TRBD1 agrees at 7 bases. V was pared by 0 bases and J by 4 bases, with 9 bases of the junction left unmatched. This CDR3 contains 16 residues. CDR1 is SGHKS, CDR2 YYEKEE, per germline (reference sequence). This chain's CDR3 is CASSLASTGKGETQYF. The CDR3 DNA sequence: TGTGCCAGCAGCTTGGCCTCGACAGGGAAAGGAGAGACCCAGTACTTC.

The chain joins TRBV15 to TRBJ2-7, with TRBD1 matching over 8 bases. Germline assignment: CDR1 LNHNV and CDR2 YYDKDF (reference sequence). The trim removed 2 bases at V and 7 bases at J, leaving 13 bases unmatched. The CDR3 covers 16 residues. The CDR3 reads CATSRSPGQATSEQYF. Here the CDR3 DNA reads TGTGCCACCAGCAGATCCCCGGGACAGGCTACTTCTGAGCAGTACTTC. The full variable domain, in which reference TRBV15 and TRBJ2-7 provide the parts outside the CDR3, is DAMVIQNPRYQVTQFGKPVTLSCSQTLNHNVMYWYQQKSSQAPKLLFHYYDKDFNNEADTPDNFQSRRPNTSFCFLDIRSPGLGDTAMYLCATSRSPGQATSEQYFGPGTRLTVT.

The rearrangement joins TRBV7-2 to TRBJ1-1; tentative D call: TRBD1 (6 bases). Germline CDR1 SGHTA, CDR2 FQGNSA. V was clipped by 3 bases and J by 0 bases, with 11 bases between them. The CDR3 has 15 residues. CDR3 bases: TGTGCCAGCAGCTTCCAAACAGGGTTGAACACTGAAGCTTTCTTT. It translates to CASSFQTGLNTEAFF. The full variable domain, rest sourced from reference TRBV7-2 and TRBJ1-1, is GAGVSQSPSNKVTEKGKDVELRCDPISGHTALYWYRQSLGQGLEFLIYFQGNSAPDKSGLPSDRFSAERTGGSVSTLTIQRTQQEDSAVYLCASSFQTGLNTEAFFGQGTRLTVV.

The chain is built from TRBV11-2 and TRBJ2-1, with 8 bases that match TRBD2. The CDR3 runs to 13 residues. From germline, CDR1 is SGHAT and CDR2 FQNNGV. J was trimmed by 9 bases and V by 3 bases; bases with no gene match: 4. The DNA of the CDR3 is TGTGCCAGCAGCTTGTCGAGCGGGGGTGAGCAGTTCTTC. Its translation is CASSLSSGGEQFF.

The chain's CDR3 is CASSNTGQNYGYTF. The DNA of the CDR3 is TGTGCCAGCAGCAACACGGGACAGAACTATGGCTACACCTTC. The V and J genes are TRBV28 and TRBJ1-2; TRBD1 matches 7 bases. The CDR3 length is 14 residues. Germline CDR1 is MDHEN and CDR2 is SYDVKM. V lost 6 bases to trimming and J lost 2 bases; unmatched junction nucleotides: 6.

The J gene is TRBJ2-7, the V gene TRBV7-2; 12 nucleotides agree with TRBD2. Germline V gene sequence: CDR1 SGHTA, CDR2 FQGNSA. The CDR3 extends over 14 amino acids. After removal of 4 bases from V and 5 bases from J, the junction contained 3 bases not matched to a gene. The CDR3 DNA follows: TGTGCCAGCAGCTACCGACTAGCGGGAGACGAGCAGTACTTC. It yields the protein CASSYRLAGDEQYF. The full variable domain, rest sourced from reference TRBV7-2 and TRBJ2-7, is GAGVSQSPSNKVTEKGKDVELRCDPISGHTALYWYRQSLGQGLEFLIYFQGNSAPDKSGLPSDRFSAERTGGSVSTLTIQRTQQEDSAVYLCASSYRLAGDEQYFGPGTRLTVT.

The J gene is TRBJ2-7, the V gene TRBV5-1; D gene unclear. Trimming pared 5 bases from V and 3 bases from J, leaving 12 bases between. Germline assignment: CDR1 SGHRS and CDR2 YFSETQ. This CDR3 is 13 amino acids long. CDR3 protein: CASSTPGLYEQYF. The CDR3 nucleotides are TGCGCCAGCAGTACGCCGGGTCTCTACGAGCAGTACTTC.

V and J are TRBV1 and TRBJ2-2; the table's D call, TRBD2, has no DNA check behind it. TRBV1 is recorded as a pseudogene. The CDR3 is 17 residues long. CDR3 loop: CTSSLRSWRGGPGELFF. CDR3 DNA sequence: TGCACCAGCAGCCTCCGTAGCTGGCGGGGGGGCCCCGGGGAGCTGTTTTTT.

This sequence joins TRBV5-1 and TRBJ2-7, with a tentative D call TRBD1 (6 bases). There are 13 residues in the CDR3. V lost 0 bases and J lost 6, with 10 bases in between. Germline assignment: CDR1 SGHRS and CDR2 YFSETQ. The CDR3 sequence is CASSLVQGGEQYF. CDR3 DNA sequence: TGCGCCAGCAGCTTGGTACAGGGTGGCGAGCAGTACTTC.

This sequence joins TRBV5-3 and TRBJ1-5; 8 bases map to TRBD1. TRBV5-3 qualifies as an ORF whose function is uncertain. V trimming: 3 bases; J trimming: 1 base; junction bases outside the gene matches: 12. There are 18 residues in the CDR3. Here the CDR3 DNA reads TGTGCCAGAAGCTGGCCGCGTGACAGGGGTTGGAGCAATCAGCCCCAGCATTTT. Its translation: CARSWPRDRGWSNQPQHF.

The gene calls are TRBV5-4 and TRBJ1-2, with 8 bases fitting TRBD1. Germline V gives CDR1 SGHNT, CDR2 YYREEE (reference sequence). With V trimmed by 3 bases and J by 7 bases, 14 bases remained unmatched. CDR3 length: 16 amino acids. This CDR3 is CASSSPPGGGLGGYTF. CDR3 nucleotides: TGTGCCAGCAGCTCACCTCCAGGGGGCGGTTTGGGTGGCTACACCTTC. Together with reference TRBV5-4 and TRBJ1-2, the CDR3 gives the full variable domain: ETGVTQSPTHLIKTRGQQVTLRCSSQSGHNTVSWYQQALGQGPQFIFQYYREEENGRGNFPPRFSGLQFPNYSSELNVNALELDDSALYLCASSSPPGGGLGGYTFGSGTRLTVV.

V and J are TRBV19 and TRBJ2-2, with TRBD2 identical over 11 bases. This CDR3 has 18 residues. V shed 1 base and J 1 base; nucleotides not matched to a gene: 5. From germline, CDR1 is LNHDA and CDR2 SQIVND (reference sequence). The CDR3 nucleotides are TGTGCCAGTAGTATAGTCGGGCTAGCGGGAGGGAACACCGGGGAGCTGTTTTTT. It yields the protein CASSIVGLAGGNTGELFF.

Comments on this clone: The sample contains more than one DNA sequence encoding this CDR3. The gene calls are TRBV18 and TRBJ2-2; tentative D call: TRBD2 (6 bases). Trimming removed 3 bases at V and 1 base at J, with 9 bases between. Germline CDR1 and CDR2: KGHSH and LQKENI. The CDR3 has 15 residues. Written as DNA, the CDR3 is TGTGCCAGCTCACCCGGGACTCTGAACACCGGGGAGCTGTTTTTT. Residues: CASSPGTLNTGELFF.

The chain combines TRBV5-4 with TRBJ2-1; 12 nucleotides match TRBD2. The V gene end was trimmed by 2 bases and the J gene end by 8 bases; junction bases not matched to a gene: 5. This CDR3 region has 15 residues. Germline V gene lookup returns CDR1 SGHNT and CDR2 YYREEE (reference sequence). This CDR3 is CASSLDGTSGYEQFF. DNA for the CDR3: TGTGCCAGCAGCTTAGACGGGACTAGCGGGTATGAGCAGTTCTTC. Filled out from reference TRBV5-4 and TRBJ2-1, the complete variable domain reads ETGVTQSPTHLIKTRGQQVTLRCSSQSGHNTVSWYQQALGQGPQFIFQYYREEENGRGNFPPRFSGLQFPNYSSELNVNALELDDSALYLCASSLDGTSGYEQFFGPGTRLTVL.

The chain has TRBV9 and TRBJ2-2, with TRBD1 as a possible D gene (6 bases). The V and J ends lost 1 base and 0 bases respectively, with 7 bases between them. There are 15 residues in the CDR3. Germline CDR1 reads SGDLS; CDR2 reads YYNGEE. The CDR3 DNA follows: TGTGCCAGCAGCGTAAAGGGGGCGAACACCGGGGAGCTGTTTTTT. As protein: CASSVKGANTGELFF.

The chain couples TRBV19 to TRBJ2-3; TRBD2 matches 8 bases. The CDR3 contains 12 residues. With 5 bases clipped from V and 13 bases from J, the junction kept 8 bases outside the gene matches. Germline values: CDR1 LNHDA, CDR2 SQIVND (reference sequence). The chain's CDR3 is CASSSLSGIEYF. CDR3 DNA: TGTGCCAGTAGTTCCCTTAGCGGGATCGAGTATTTT.

This chain links TRBV29-1 with TRBJ2-7, with 9 bases lining up with TRBD1. Germline V lookup: CDR1 SQVTM, CDR2 ANQGSEA. Losses at the gene ends were 6 bases for V and 4 bases for J; bases not matched to a gene: 7. There are 13 residues in the CDR3. The CDR3 loop is CSVHGTGNYEQYF. CDR3 nucleotide sequence: TGCAGCGTGCACGGGACAGGGAATTACGAGCAGTACTTC.